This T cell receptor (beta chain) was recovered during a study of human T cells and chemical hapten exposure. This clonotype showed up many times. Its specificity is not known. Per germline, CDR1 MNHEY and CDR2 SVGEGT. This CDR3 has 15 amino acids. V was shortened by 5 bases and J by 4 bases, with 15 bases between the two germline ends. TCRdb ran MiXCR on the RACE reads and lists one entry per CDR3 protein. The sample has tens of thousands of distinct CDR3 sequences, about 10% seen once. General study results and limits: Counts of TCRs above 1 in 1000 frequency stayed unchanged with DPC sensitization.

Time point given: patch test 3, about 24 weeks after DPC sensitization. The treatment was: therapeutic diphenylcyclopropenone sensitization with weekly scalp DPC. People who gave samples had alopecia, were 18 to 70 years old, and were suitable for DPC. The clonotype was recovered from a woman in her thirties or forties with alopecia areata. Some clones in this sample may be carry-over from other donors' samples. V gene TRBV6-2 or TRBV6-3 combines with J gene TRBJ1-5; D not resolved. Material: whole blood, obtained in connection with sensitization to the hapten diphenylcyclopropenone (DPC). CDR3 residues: CASSVTPGGNQPQHF. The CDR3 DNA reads TGTGCCAGCAGTGTTACCCCCGGTGGTAATCAGCCCCAGCATTTT.